Below, one T cell receptor beta chain is given with its context. The antigen is undetermined. This sample was included in a study of radiotherapy plus CTLA-4 blockade in lung cancer. V shed 9 bases and J 1 base; nucleotides not matched to a gene: 4. CDR1 SGHRS and CDR2 YFSETQ come from the germline V gene. The CDR3 loop spans 13 amino acids. Sequenced by immunoSEQ multiplex PCR; TCRdb stores in-frame clones only, minus some. This sample carries about 88,000 clones, about 78% of them seen once, and the ten largest clones take about 14%. General study results and limits: TCR clones of tumor origin grew in blood after radiotherapy plus ipilimumab.

The TCR sequence derives from a human donor with non-small cell lung cancer that progressed on radiotherapy plus ipilimumab. The V call is TRBV5-1, the J call TRBJ2-5; TRBD1 matches 9 bases. This material consisted of peripheral blood, taken from a patient treated with radiotherapy plus ipilimumab. CDR3 region: CATGQGTQETQYF. CDR3 nucleotides: TGCGCCACCGGACAGGGGACCCAAGAGACCCAGTACTTC.